The clone carrying this T cell receptor beta chain was counted between two and nine times. Its antigen remains unknown. Looked up from germline, CDR1 is MDHEN and CDR2 is SYDVKM. The CDR3 spans 17 residues. Trimming shortened V by 5 bases and J by 2 bases, and 19 bases separated the two germline ends. This record comes from a study of cytomegalovirus exposure and HLA in healthy donors. Study results and caveats: Several of the most significant clusters were apparently associated with common viral pathogens in a later analysis. Specific recognition of CMV antigens was confirmed in vitro for a few chains (all CMV-associated). There were some public TCRs occurring in many donors, but most TCR sequences were rare.

The PCR used 60 Vbeta and 13 Jbeta primers. TCRdb's copy holds only in-frame clones and misses some; the assay was immunoSEQ multiplex PCR. The data show about 150,000 clones, over 75% seen once. Sequencing was carried out using PBMCs. The chain links TRBV28 to TRBJ2-1; D might be TRBD2 (6 bases). This receptor was taken from a woman in her thirties in good health and CMV-seronegative. The CDR3 nucleotides are TGTGCCAGCAGTACTCTTCCGGGACTGTCAACCTACAATGAGCAGTTCTTC. It is translated as CASSTLPGLSTYNEQFF.